Below, one T cell receptor (beta chain) is given with its context. The antigen remains undetermined. Clones were sequenced by immunoSEQ multiplex PCR, and TCRdb holds only the in-frame ones, with some missing. The repertoire consists of about 93,000 clones, with 80% to 95% occurring once and the leading ten covering under 3%. The data were obtained in a study of PD-1 blockade in classical Hodgkin lymphoma. The germline gives CDR1 SGHTA, CDR2 FQGNSA. Trimming cost V 5 bases and J 4 bases; bases outside gene matches: 8. The CDR3 runs to 15 residues. Points from the study as a whole: Individuals who commenced nivolumab within less than 1 year of ASCT were excluded. Relapsed/refractory patients reportedly had the lowest baseline TCR diversity, below newly diagnosed patients, who were below healthy donors. Baseline diversity was lower in partial responders and progressors than complete responders. By C4D1 there was a significant rise in CD4+ TCR diversity but not in CD8+ TCR diversity.

Brentuximab vedotin exposure varied among the patients, all of whom had relapsed after autologous stem cell transplantation. The input for sequencing was peripheral blood mononuclear cells (PBMCs), taken before the second cycle of nivolumab. The sequence was obtained from a human donor with classical Hodgkin lymphoma. The chain links TRBV7-2 to TRBJ2-1; TRBD1 matches at 7 bases. This CDR3 reads CASSAWLRGYNEQFF. The CDR3 region has the DNA TGTGCCAGCAGCGCGTGGCTCAGGGGGTACAATGAGCAGTTCTTC.